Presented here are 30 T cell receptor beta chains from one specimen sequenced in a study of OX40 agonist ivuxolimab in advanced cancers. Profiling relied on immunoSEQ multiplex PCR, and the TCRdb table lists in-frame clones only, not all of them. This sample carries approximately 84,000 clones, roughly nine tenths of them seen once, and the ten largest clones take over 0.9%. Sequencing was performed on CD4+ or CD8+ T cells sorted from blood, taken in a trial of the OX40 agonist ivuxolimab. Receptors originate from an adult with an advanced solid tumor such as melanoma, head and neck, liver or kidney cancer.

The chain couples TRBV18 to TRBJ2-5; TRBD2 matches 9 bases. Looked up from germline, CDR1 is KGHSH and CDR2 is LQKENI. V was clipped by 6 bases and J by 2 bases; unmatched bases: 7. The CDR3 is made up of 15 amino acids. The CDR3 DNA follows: TGTGCCAGCTCCCGATCGACTAGCGGACAAGAGACCCAGTACTTC. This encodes CASSRSTSGQETQYF.

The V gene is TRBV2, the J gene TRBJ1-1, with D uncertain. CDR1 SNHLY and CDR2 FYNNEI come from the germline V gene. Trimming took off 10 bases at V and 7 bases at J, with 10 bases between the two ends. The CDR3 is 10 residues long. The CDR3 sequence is CATPTHEAFF. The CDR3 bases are TGTGCCACCCCAACCCATGAAGCTTTCTTT.

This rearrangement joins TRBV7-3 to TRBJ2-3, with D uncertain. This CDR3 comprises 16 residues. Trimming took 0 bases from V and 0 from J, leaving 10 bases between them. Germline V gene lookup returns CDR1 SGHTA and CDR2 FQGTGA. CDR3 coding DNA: TGTGCCAGCAGCTTAACGGGTGGTTCTAGCACAGATACGCAGTATTTT. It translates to CASSLTGGSSTDTQYF.

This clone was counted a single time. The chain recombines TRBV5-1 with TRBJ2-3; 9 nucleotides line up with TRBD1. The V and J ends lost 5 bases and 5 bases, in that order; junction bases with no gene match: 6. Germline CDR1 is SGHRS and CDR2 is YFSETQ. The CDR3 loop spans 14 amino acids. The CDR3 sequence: CASRVTGGIDTQYF. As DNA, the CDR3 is TGCGCCAGCAGGGTGACAGGGGGAATAGATACGCAGTATTTT.

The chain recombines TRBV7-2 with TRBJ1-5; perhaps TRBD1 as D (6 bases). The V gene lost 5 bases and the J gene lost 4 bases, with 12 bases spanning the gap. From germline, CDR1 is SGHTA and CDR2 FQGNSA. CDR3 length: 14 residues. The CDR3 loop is CASSTHRANQPQHF. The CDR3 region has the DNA TGTGCCAGCAGCACTCACAGGGCTAATCAGCCCCAGCATTTT.

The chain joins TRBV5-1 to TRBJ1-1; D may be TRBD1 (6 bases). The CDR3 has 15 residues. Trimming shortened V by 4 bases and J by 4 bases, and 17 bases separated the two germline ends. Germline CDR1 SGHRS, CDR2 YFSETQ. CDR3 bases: TGCGCCAGCAGCCCCGCAGGGGTTGGCGCCACTGAAGCTTTCTTT. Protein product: CASSPAGVGATEAFF.

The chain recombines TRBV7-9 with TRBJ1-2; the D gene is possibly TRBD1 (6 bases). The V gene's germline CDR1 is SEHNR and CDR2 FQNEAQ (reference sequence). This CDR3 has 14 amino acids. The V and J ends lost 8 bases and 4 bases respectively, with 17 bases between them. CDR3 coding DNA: TGTGCCAGCCCCGGGGGGGGCCACCTCTATGGCTACACCTTC. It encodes CASPGGGHLYGYTF. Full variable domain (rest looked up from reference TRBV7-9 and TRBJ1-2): DTGVSQNPRHKITKRGQNVTFRCDPISEHNRLYWYRQTLGQGPEFLTYFQNEAQLEKSRLLSDRFSAERPKGSFSTLEIQRTEQGDSAMYLCASPGGGHLYGYTFGSGTRLTVV.

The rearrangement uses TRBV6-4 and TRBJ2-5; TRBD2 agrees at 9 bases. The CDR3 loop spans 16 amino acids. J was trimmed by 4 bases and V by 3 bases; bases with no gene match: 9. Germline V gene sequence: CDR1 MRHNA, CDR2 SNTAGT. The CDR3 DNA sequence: TGTGCCAGCAGTGAAGGCGGCGGGGGGGCCCCAGAGACCCAGTACTTC. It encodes CASSEGGGGAPETQYF.

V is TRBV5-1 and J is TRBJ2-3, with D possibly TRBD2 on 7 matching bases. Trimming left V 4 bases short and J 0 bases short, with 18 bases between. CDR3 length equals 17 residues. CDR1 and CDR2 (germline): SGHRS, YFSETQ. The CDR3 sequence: CASSPRGAGTSTDTQYF. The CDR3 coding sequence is TGCGCCAGCAGCCCCCGGGGGGCGGGGACTAGCACAGATACGCAGTATTTT. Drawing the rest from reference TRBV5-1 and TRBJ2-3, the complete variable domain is KAGVTQTPRYLIKTRGQQVTLSCSPISGHRSVSWYQQTPGQGLQFLFEYFSETQRNKGNFPGRFSGRQFSNSRSEMNVSTLELGDSALYLCASSPRGAGTSTDTQYFGPGTRLTVL.

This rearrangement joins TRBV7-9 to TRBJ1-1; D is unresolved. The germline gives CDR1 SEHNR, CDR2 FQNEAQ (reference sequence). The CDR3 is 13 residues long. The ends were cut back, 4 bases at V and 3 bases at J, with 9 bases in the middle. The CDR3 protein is CASSSQTYTEAFF. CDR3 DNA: TGTGCCAGCAGCTCCCAGACGTACACTGAAGCTTTCTTT.

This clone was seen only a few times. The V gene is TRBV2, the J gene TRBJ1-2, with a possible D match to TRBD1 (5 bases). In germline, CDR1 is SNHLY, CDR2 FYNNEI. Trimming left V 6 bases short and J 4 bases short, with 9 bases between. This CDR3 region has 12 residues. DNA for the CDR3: TGTGCCAGCAGGGTAGACAGCTATGGCTACACCTTC. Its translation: CASRVDSYGYTF.

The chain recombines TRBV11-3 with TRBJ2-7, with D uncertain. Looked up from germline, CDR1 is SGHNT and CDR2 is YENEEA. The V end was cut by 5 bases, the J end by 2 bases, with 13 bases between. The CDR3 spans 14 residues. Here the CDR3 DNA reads TGTGCCAGCAGCAAAGGACCAGGAGCCTACGAGCAGTACTTC. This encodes CASSKGPGAYEQYF. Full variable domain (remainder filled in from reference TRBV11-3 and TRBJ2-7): EAGVVQSPRYKIIEKKQPVAFWCNPISGHNTLYWYLQNLGQGPELLIRYENEEAVDDSQLPKDRFSAERLKGVDSTLKIQPAELGDSAVYLCASSKGPGAYEQYFGPGTRLTVT.

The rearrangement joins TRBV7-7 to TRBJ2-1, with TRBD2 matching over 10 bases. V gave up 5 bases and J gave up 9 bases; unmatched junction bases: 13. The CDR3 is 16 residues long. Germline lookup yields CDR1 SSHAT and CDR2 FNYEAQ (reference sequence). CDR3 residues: CASSPSASGRVGEQFF. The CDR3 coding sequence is TGTGCCAGCAGCCCTAGCGCTAGCGGGAGAGTGGGTGAGCAGTTCTTC.

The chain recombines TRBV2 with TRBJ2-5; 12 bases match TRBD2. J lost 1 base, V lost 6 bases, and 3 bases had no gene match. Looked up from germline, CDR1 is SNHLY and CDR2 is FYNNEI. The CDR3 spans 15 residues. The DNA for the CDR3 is TGTGCCAGCAGGAGGACTAGCGGGGCCCAAGAGACCCAGTACTTC. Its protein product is CASRRTSGAQETQYF. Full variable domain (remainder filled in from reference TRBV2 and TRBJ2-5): EPEVTQTPSHQVTQMGQEVILRCVPISNHLYFYWYRQILGQKVEFLVSFYNNEISEKSEIFDDQFSVERPDGSNFTLKIRSTKLEDSAMYFCASRRTSGAQETQYFGPGTRLLVL.

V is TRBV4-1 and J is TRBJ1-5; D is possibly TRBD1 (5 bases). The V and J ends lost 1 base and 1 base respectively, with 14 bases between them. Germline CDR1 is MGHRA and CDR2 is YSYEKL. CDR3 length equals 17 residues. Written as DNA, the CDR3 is TGCGCCAGCAGCCAAGGTCGTCCAGGGCAGAGCAATCAGCCCCAGCATTTT. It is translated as CASSQGRPGQSNQPQHF.

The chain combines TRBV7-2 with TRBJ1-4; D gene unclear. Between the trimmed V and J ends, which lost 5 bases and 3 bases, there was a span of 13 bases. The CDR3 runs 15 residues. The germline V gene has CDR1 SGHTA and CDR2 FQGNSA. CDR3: CASSPGDTSNEKLFF. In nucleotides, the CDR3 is TGTGCCAGCAGCCCAGGTGACACATCTAATGAAAAACTGTTTTTT.

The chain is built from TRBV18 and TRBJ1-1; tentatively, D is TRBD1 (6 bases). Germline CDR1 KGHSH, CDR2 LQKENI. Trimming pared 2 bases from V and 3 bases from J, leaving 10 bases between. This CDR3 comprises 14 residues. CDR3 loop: CASSPEGGHTEAFF. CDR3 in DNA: TGTGCCAGCTCACCAGAGGGGGGGCACACTGAAGCTTTCTTT.

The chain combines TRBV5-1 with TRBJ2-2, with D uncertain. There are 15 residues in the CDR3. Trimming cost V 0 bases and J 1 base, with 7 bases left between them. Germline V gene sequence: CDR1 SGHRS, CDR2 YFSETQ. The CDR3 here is CASSLESENTGELFF. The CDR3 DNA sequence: TGCGCCAGCAGCTTGGAGTCGGAGAACACCGGGGAGCTGTTTTTT.

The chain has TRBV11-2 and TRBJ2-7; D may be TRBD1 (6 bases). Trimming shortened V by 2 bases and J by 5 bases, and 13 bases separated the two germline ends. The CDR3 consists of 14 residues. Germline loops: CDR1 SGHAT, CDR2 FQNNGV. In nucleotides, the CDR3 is TGTGCCAGCAGCTTATTTTCCAGGGGCGACGAGCAGTACTTC. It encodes CASSLFSRGDEQYF.

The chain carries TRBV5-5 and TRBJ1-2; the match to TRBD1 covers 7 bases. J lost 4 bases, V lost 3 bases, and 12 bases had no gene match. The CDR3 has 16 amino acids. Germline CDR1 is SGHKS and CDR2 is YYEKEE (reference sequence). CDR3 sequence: CASSSIEQGKGYGYTF. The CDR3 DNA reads TGTGCCAGCAGCTCCATCGAACAGGGGAAAGGCTATGGCTACACCTTC. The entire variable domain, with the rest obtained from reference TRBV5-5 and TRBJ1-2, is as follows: DAGVTQSPTHLIKTRGQQVTLRCSPISGHKSVSWYQQVLGQGPQFIFQYYEKEERGRGNFPDRFSARQFPNYSSELNVNALLLGDSALYLCASSSIEQGKGYGYTFGSGTRLTVV.

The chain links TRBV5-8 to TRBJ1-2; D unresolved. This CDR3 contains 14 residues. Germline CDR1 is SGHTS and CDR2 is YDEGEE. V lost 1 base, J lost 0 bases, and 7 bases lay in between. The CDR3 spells CASSLPGSNYGYTF. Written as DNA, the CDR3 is TGTGCCAGCAGCTTGCCGGGATCTAACTATGGCTACACCTTC.

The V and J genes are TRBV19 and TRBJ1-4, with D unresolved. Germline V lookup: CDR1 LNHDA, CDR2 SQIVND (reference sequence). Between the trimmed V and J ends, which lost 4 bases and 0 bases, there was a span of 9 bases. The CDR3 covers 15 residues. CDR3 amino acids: CASSTLDATNEKLFF. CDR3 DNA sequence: TGTGCCAGTAGTACCCTCGACGCAACTAATGAAAAACTGTTTTTT.

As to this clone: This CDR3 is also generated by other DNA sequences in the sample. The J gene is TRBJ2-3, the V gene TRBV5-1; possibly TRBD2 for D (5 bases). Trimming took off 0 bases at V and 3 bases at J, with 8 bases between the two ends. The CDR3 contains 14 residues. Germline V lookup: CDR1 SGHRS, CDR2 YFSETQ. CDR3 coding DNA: TGCGCCAGCAGCTTGGAAGGACTTACAGATACGCAGTATTTT. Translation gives CASSLEGLTDTQYF.

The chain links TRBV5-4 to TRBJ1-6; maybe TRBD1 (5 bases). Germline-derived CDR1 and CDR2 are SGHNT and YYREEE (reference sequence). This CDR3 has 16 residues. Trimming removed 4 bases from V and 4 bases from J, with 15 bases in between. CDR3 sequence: CASSPDNRTYNSPLHF. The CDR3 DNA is TGTGCCAGCAGCCCGGACAATAGGACATATAATTCACCCCTCCACTTT.

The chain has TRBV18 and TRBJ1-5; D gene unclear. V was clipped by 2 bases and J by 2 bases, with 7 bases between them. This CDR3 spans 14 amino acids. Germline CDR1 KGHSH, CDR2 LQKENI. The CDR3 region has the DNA TGTGCCAGCTCACCAGGGGTTGGCAATCAGCCCCAGCATTTT. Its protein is CASSPGVGNQPQHF.

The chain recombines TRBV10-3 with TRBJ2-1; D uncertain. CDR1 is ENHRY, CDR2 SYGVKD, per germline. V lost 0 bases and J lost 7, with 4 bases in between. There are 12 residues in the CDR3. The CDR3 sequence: CAISESRNEQFF. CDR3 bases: TGTGCCATCAGTGAGTCCAGAAATGAGCAGTTCTTC.

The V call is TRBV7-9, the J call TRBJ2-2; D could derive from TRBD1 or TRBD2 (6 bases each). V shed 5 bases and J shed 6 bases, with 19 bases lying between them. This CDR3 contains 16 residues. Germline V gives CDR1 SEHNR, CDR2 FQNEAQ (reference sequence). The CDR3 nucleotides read TGTGCCAGCAGCCCCACGAGGGGGGTACATTCCGGGGAGCTGTTTTTT. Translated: CASSPTRGVHSGELFF.

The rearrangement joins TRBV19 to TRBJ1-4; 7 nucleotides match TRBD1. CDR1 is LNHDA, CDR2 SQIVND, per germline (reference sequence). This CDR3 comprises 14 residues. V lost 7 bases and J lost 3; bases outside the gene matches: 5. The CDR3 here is CASNRGQSNEKLFF. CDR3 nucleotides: TGTGCCAGTAACAGGGGACAGTCTAATGAAAAACTGTTTTTT.

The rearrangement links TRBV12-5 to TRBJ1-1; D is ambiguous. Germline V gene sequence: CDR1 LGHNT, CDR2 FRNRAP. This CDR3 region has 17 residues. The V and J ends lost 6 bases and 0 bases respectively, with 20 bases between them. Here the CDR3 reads CASGPQFVQDVNTEAFF. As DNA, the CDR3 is TGTGCTAGTGGCCCTCAATTCGTGCAGGATGTGAACACTGAAGCTTTCTTT.

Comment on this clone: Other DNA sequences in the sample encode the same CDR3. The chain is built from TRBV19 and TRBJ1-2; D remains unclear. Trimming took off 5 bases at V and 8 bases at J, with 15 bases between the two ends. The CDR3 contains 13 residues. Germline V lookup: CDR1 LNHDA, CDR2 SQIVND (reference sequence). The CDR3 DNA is TGTGCCAGTAGTCCCCTGGGCGGTTACGGCTACACCTTC. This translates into CASSPLGGYGYTF.